This T cell receptor (beta chain) was sequenced during a study of cytotoxic CD8 clonotypes in ibrutinib-treated CLL. Overall study: Productive templates averaged roughly 270,000 per sample, and productive rearrangements around 92,000.

The assay was immunoSEQ multiplex PCR, and TCRdb's table has in-frame clones only and misses some. The data hold 35,000 to 55,000 clones, with 69% observed a single time. The CDR3 extends over 15 amino acids. V lost 1 base, J lost 5 bases, and 11 bases lay in between. Germline V gene lookup returns CDR1 SGHVS and CDR2 FNYEAQ. The clonotype comes from a human donor with chronic lymphocytic leukemia. Sequencing used PBMCs, obtained after 12 months of ibrutinib treatment. This rearrangement joins TRBV7-6 to TRBJ2-2; D is unclear. Written as DNA, the CDR3 is TGTGCCAGCAGCTTAGGCGTCAGAGCGACCGGGGAGCTGTTTTTT. It is translated as CASSLGVRATGELFF.